This T cell receptor beta chain was captured in a study of T-cell memory formation after mild COVID-19. General observations from the study: Day 15 to 85 contractors were CD4/CD8 balanced; later expanders leaned CD4+. Shrinking CD4+ clones were chiefly CM and EM; CD8+ ones were chiefly EMRA.

This clonotype was counted many times. Its specificity is not known. Libraries for TCRalpha and TCRbeta carried sample barcodes and unique molecular identifiers via 5'RACE. In TCRdb, the 5' RACE reads were re-called with MiXCR into one record per CDR3 protein. The profile shows more than 350,000 distinct CDR3 sequences, 20% to 25% of them singletons. The ends lost 7 bases at V and 7 bases at J; junction bases unmatched: 9. The length of the CDR3 is 14 residues. The V gene's germline CDR1 is SGDLS and CDR2 YYNGEE. Sequencing was done on a sample of PBMCs or a T cell subset sorted from them (not recorded which). The receptor was isolated from an adult woman who had mild COVID-19 (a few samples of this study predate the infection). Cell type and time point are not known. The chain employs TRBV9 and TRBJ2-1, with 9 nucleotides matching TRBD2. CDR3 protein: CASAERLAVNEQFF. The DNA for the CDR3 is TGTGCCAGCGCGGAGAGACTAGCGGTTAATGAGCAGTTCTTC. Full variable domain (rest looked up from reference TRBV9 and TRBJ2-1): DSGVTQTPKHLITATGQRVTLRCSPRSGDLSVYWYQQSLDQGLQFLIQYYNGEERAKGNILERFSAQQFPDLHSELNLSSLELGDSALYFCASAERLAVNEQFFGPGTRLTVL.